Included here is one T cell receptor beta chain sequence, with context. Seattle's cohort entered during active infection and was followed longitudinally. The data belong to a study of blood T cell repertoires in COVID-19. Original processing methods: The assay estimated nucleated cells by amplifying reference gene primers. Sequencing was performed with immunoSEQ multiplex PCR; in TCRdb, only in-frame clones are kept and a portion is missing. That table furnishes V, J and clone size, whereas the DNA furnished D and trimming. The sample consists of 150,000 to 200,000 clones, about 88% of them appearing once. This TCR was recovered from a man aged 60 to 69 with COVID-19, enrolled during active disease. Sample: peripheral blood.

This chain's CDR3 is CASSFREGDDTQYF. The CDR3 DNA is TGTGCCAGCAGCTTTCGGGAGGGCGATGATACGCAGTATTTT. V gene TRBV7-9 combines with J gene TRBJ2-3; 8 bases are a match to TRBD2. This CDR3 spans 14 amino acids. V was pared by 3 bases and J by 6 bases, with 5 bases of the junction left unmatched. The germline gives CDR1 SEHNR, CDR2 FQNEAQ (reference sequence).